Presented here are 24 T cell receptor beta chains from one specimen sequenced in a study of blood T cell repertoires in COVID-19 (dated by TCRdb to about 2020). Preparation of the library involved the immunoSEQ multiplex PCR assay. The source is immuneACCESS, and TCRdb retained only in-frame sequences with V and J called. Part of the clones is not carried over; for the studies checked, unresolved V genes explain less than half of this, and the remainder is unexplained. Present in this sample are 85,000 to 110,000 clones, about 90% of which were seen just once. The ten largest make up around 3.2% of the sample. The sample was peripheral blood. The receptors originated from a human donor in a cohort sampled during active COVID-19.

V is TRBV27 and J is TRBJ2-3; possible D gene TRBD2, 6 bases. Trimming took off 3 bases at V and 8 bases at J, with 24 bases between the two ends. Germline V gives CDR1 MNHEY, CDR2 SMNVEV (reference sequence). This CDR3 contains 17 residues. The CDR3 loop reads CASSFRLGGGGRVTQYF. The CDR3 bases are TGTGCCAGCAGTTTCCGCCTCGGTGGGGGAGGCAGGGTTACGCAGTATTTT.

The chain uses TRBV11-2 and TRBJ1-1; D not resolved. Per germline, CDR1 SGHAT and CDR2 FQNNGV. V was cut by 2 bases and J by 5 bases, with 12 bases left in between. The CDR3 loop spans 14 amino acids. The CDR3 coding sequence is TGTGCCAGCAGCTTATCCGCAGGAGGAACTGAAGCTTTCTTT. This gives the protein CASSLSAGGTEAFF.

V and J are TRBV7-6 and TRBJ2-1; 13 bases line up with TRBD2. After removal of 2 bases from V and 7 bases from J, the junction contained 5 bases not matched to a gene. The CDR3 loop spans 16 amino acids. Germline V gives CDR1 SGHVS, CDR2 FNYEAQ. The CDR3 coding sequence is TGTGCCAGCAGCTTACGGACTAGCGGGAGTAGAAATGAGCAGTTCTTC. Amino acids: CASSLRTSGSRNEQFF.

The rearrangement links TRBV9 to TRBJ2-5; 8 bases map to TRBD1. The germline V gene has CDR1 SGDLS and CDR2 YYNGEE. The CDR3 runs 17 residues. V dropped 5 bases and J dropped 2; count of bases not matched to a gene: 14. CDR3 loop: CASRPDRAGEIQETQYF. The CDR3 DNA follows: TGTGCCAGCAGGCCGGACAGGGCTGGGGAAATTCAAGAGACCCAGTACTTC.

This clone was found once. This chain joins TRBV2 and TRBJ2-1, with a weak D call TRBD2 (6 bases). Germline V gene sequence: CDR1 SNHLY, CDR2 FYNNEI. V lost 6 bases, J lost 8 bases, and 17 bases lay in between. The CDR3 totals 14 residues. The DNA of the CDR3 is TGTGCCAGCAGCTGGAGGGGATCTGGGGATGAGCAGTTCTTC. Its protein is CASSWRGSGDEQFF.

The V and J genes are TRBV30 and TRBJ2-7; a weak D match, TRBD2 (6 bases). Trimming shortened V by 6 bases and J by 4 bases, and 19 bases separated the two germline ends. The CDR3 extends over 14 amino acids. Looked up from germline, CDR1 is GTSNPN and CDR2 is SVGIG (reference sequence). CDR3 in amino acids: CACSLIAAGYEQYF. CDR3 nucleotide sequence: TGTGCCTGTTCCCTGATAGCGGCGGGGTACGAGCAGTACTTC.

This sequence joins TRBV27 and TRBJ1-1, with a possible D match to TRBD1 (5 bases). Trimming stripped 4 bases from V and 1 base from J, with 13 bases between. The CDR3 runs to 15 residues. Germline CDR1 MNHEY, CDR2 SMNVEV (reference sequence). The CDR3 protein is CASSSPRATNTEAFF. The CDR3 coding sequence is TGTGCCAGCAGTTCTCCCAGGGCGACGAACACTGAAGCTTTCTTT.

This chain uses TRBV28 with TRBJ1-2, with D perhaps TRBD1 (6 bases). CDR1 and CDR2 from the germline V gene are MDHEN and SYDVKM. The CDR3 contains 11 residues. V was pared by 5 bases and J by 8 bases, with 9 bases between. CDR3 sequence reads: CASSLDRGYTF. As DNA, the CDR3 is TGTGCCAGCAGTCTCGACAGGGGCTACACCTTC.

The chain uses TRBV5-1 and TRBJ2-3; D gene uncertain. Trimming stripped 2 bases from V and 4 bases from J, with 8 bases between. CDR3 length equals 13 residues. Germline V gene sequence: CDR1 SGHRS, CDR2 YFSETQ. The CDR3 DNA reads TGCGCCAGCAGCTTACCTAGAGCAGATACGCAGTATTTT. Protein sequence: CASSLPRADTQYF.

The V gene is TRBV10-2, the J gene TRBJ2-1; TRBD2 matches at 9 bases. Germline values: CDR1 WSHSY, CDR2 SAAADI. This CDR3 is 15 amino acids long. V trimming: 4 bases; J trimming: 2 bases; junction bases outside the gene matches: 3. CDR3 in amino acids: CASSVVAGAYNEQFF. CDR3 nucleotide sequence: TGCGCCAGCAGTGTGGTAGCGGGGGCCTACAATGAGCAGTTCTTC.

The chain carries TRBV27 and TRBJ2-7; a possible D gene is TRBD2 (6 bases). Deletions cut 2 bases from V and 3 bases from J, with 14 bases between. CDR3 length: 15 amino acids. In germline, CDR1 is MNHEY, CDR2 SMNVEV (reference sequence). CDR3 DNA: TGTGCCAGCAGTTTAGCGGGGCTCGTCATCTACGAGCAGTACTTC. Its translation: CASSLAGLVIYEQYF.

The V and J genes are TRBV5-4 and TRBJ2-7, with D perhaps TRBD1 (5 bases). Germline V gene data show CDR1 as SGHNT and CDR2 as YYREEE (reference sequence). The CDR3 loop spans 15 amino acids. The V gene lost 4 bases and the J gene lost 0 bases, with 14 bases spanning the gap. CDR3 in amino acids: CASSPRLQGSYEQYF. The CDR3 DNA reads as TGTGCCAGCAGCCCCAGGCTCCAGGGCTCCTACGAGCAGTACTTC.

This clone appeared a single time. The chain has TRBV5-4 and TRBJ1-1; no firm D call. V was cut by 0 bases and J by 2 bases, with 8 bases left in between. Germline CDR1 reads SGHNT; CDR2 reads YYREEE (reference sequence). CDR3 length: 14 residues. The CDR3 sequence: CASSLVGGNTEAFF. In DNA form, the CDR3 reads TGTGCCAGCAGCTTGGTCGGAGGAAACACTGAAGCTTTCTTT.

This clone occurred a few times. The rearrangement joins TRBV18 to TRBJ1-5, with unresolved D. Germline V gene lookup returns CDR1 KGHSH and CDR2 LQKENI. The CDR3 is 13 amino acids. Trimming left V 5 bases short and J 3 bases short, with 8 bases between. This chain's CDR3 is CASSEGPNQPQHF. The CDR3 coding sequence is TGTGCCAGCTCAGAGGGCCCCAATCAGCCCCAGCATTTT. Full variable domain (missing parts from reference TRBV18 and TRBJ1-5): NAGVMQNPRHLVRRRGQEARLRCSPMKGHSHVYWYRQLPEEGLKFMVYLQKENIIDESGMPKERFSAEFPKEGPSILRIQQVVRGDSAAYFCASSEGPNQPQHFGDGTRLSIL.

CDR3: CASRIGQTTEAFF. The CDR3 nucleotides read TGTGCCAGCAGGATTGGACAGACCACTGAAGCTTTCTTT. The gene calls are TRBV6-5 and TRBJ1-1, with D possibly matching TRBD1 (6 bases). The CDR3 extends over 13 amino acids. From germline, CDR1 is MNHEY and CDR2 SVGAGI. Trimming left V 6 bases short and J 4 bases short, with 12 bases between.

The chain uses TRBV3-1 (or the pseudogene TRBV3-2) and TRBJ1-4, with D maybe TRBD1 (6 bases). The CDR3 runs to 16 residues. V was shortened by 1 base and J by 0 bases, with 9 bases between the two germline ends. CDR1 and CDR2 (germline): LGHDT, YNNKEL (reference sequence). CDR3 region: CASSQGGGPTNEKLFF. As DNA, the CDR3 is TGTGCCAGCAGCCAAGGGGGGGGGCCAACTAATGAAAAACTGTTTTTT.

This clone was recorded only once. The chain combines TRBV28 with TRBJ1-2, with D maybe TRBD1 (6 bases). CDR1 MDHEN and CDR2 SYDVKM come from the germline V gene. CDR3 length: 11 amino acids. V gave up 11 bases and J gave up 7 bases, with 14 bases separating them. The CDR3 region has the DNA TGTGCCGCAAGGTGGGGGCGTGGCTACACCTTC. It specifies CAARWGRGYTF.

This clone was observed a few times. The CDR3 coding sequence is TGCGCCAGCAGCTTGTCCGTGGACACCTCCTATGGCTACACCTTC. It yields the protein CASSLSVDTSYGYTF. The rearrangement uses TRBV5-1 and TRBJ1-2; a weak D match, TRBD1 (5 bases). V was pared by 1 base and J by 4 bases, with 14 bases between. The CDR3 runs to 15 residues. CDR1 and CDR2 from the germline V gene are SGHRS and YFSETQ.

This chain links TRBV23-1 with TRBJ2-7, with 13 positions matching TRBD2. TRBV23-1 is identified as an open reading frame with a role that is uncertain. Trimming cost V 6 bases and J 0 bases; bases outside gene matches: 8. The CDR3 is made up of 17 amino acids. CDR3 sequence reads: CASRQGTSGTSSYEQYF. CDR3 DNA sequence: TGCGCCAGCAGACAAGGGACTAGCGGGACCAGCTCCTACGAGCAGTACTTC.

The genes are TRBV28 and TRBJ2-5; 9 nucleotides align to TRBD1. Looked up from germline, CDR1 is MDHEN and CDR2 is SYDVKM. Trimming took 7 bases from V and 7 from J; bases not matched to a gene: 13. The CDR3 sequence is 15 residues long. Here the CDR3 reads CASTAPDRGLGTQYF. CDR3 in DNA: TGTGCCAGCACCGCCCCGGACAGGGGCTTAGGGACCCAGTACTTC.

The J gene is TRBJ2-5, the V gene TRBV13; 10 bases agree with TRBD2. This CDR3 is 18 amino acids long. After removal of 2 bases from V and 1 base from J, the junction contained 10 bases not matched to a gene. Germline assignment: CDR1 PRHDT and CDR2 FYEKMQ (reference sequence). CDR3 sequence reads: CASSLRTSGSRGQETQYF. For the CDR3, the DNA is TGTGCCAGCAGCTTAAGGACTAGCGGTAGTCGCGGCCAAGAGACCCAGTACTTC.

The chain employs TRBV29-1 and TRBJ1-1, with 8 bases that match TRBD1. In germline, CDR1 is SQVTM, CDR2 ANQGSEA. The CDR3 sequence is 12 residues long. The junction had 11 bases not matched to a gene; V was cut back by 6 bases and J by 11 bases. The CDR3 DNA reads TGCAGCGTCCAATGGACAGGGCGGTTTGCTTTCTTT. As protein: CSVQWTGRFAFF.

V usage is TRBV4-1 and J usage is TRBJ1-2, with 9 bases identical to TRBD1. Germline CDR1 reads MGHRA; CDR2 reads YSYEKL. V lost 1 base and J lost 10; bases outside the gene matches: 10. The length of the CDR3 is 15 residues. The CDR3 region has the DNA TGCGCCAGCAGCCAAGCCCCAACAGGGGGCTTGGACTACACCTTC. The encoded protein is CASSQAPTGGLDYTF.

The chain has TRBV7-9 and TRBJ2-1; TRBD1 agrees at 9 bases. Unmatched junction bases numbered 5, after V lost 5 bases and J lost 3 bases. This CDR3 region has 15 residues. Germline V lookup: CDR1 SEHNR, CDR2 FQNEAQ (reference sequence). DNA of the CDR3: TGTGCCAGCAGCGTCGACAGGGGGAACTACAATGAGCAGTTCTTC. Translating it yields CASSVDRGNYNEQFF.